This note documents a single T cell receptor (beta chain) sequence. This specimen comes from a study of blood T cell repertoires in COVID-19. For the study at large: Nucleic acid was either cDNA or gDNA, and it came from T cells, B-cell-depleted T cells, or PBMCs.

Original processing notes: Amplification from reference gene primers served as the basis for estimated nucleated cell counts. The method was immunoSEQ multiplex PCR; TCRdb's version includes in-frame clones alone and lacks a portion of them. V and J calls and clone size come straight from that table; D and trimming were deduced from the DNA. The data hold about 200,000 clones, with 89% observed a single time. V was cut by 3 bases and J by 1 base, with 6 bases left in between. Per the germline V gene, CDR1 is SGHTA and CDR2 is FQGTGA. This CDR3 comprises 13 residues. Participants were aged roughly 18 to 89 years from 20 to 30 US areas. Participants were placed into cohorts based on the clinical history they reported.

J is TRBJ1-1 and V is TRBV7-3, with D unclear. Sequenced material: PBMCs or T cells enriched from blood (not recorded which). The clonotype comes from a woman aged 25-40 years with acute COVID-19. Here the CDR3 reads CASSLYSNTEAFF. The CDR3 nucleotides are TGTGCCAGCAGCTTGTATTCGAACACTGAAGCTTTCTTT.